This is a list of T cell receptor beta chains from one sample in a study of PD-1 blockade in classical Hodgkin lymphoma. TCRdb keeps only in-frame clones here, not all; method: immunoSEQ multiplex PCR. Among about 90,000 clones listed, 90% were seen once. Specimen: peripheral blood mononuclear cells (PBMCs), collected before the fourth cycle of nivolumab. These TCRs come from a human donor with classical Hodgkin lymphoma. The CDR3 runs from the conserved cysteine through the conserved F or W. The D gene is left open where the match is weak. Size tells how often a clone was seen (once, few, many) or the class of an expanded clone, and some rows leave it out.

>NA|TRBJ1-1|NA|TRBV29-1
CSVARGNTEAFF
TGCAGCGTTGCGCGGGGGAACACTGAAGCTTTCTTT
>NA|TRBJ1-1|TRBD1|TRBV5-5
CASSLSPLRQGSGTEAFF
TGTGCCAGCAGCTTGAGCCCCTTAAGACAGGGCTCGGGGACTGAAGCTTTCTTT
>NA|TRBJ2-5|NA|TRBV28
CASSVKTLGIQETQYF
TGTGCCAGCAGTGTAAAAACACTAGGGATCCAAGAGACCCAGTACTTC
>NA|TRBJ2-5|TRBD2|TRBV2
CASSAERGDWETQYF
TGTGCCAGCAGTGCGGAGCGGGGGGATTGGGAGACCCAGTACTTC
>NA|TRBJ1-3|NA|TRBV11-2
CASEGSGNTIYF
TGTGCCAGCGAAGGCTCTGGAAACACCATATATTTT
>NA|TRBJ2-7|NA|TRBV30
CAWSSGGQAEQYF
TGTGCCTGGAGTTCGGGGGGACAGGCTGAGCAGTACTTC
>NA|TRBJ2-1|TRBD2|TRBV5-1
CASSPQPLGGEYNEQFF
TGCGCCAGCAGTCCACAACCTCTCGGGGGGGAGTACAATGAGCAGTTCTTC
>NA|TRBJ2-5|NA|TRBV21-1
CASSNRGRDKEETQYF
TGTGCCAGCAGCAACAGGGGGCGCGATAAGGAAGAGACCCAGTACTTC
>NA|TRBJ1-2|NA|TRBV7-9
CASSLDGRGHNYGYTF
TGTGCCAGCAGCTTAGACGGTCGGGGACATAACTATGGCTACACCTTC
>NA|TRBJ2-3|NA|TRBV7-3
CASSLTVADTQYF
TGTGCCAGCAGCTTAACAGTGGCAGATACGCAGTATTTT
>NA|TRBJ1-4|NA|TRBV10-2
CASRNAGSTNEKLFF
TGCGCCAGCAGAAACGCAGGGTCAACTAATGAAAAACTGTTTTTT
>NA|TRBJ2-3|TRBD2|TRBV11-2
CASSRSASGGTDTQYF
TGTGCCAGCAGTCGTTCTGCTAGCGGGGGCACAGATACGCAGTATTTT
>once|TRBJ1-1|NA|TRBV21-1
CASSGCMNTEAFF
TGTGCCAGCAGCGGGTGCATGAACACTGAAGCTTTCTTT
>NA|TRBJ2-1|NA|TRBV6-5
CASTPTGGAYNEQFF
TGTGCCAGCACTCCGACGGGGGGCGCCTACAATGAGCAGTTCTTC
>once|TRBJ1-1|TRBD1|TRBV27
CASSRARGLTPNTEAFF
TGTGCCAGCAGCCGAGCCAGGGGGCTAACTCCGAACACTGAAGCTTTCTTT
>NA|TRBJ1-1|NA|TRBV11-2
CASSFGTEAFF
TGTGCCAGCAGCTTTGGGACTGAAGCTTTCTTT
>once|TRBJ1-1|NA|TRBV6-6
CASSTQVNTEAFF
TGTGCCAGCAGTACCCAAGTGAACACTGAAGCTTTCTTT
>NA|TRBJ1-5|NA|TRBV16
CASTLSGNQPQHF
TGTGCCAGCACCCTATCGGGGAATCAGCCCCAGCATTTT
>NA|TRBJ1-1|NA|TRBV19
CASRGGGRGTEAFF
TGTGCCAGTCGGGGAGGGGGAAGGGGCACTGAAGCTTTCTTT
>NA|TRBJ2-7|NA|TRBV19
CASSIETTPPYEQYF
TGTGCCAGTAGTATAGAGACAACTCCCCCCTACGAGCAGTACTTC
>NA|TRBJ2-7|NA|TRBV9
CASSADLYEQYF
TGTGCCAGCAGCGCAGACCTATACGAGCAGTACTTC
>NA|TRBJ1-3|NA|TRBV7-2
CASSRPGHGNTIYF
TGTGCCAGCAGCCGGCCGGGACATGGAAACACCATATATTTT
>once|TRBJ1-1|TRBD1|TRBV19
CASSPDRGNTEAFF
TGTGCCAGTAGTCCCGACAGGGGGAATACTGAAGCTTTCTTT
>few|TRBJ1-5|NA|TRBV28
CASSTPGRDQPQHF
TGTGCCAGCAGTACGCCGGGACGGGATCAGCCCCAGCATTTT